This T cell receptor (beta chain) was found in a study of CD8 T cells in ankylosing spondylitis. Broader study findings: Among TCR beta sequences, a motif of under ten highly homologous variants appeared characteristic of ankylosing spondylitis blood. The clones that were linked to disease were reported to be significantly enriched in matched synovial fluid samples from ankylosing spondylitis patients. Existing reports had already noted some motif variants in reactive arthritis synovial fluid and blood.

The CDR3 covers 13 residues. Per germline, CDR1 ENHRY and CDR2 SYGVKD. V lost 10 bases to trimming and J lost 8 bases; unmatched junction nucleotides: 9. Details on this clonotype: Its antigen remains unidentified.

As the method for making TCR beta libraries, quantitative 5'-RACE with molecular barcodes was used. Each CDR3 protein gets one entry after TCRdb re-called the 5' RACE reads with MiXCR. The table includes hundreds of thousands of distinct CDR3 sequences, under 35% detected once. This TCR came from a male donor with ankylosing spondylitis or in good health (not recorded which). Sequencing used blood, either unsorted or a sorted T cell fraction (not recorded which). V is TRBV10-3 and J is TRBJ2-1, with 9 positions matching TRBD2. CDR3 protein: CASEGLASDEQFF. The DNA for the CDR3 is TGTGCCAGCGAGGGACTAGCCTCCGATGAGCAGTTCTTC.